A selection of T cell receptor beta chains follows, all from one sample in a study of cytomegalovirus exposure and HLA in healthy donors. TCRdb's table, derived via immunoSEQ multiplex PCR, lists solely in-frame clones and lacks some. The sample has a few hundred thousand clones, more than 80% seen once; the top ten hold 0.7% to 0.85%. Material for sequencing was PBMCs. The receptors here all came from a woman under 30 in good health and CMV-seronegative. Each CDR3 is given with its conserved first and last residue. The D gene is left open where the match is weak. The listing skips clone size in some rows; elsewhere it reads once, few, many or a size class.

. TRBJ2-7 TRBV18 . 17 TGTGCCAGCTCACCAGGGTACGCGGACAGCCTTCCCGTCGAGCAGTACTTC CASSPGYADSLPVEQYF
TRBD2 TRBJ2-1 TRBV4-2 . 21 TGTGCCAGCAGCCGCGGACTAGCGGGAGTAGGAAGTTTAGGGGTTTACAATGAGCAGTTCTTC CASSRGLAGVGSLGVYNEQFF
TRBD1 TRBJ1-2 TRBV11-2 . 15 TGTGCCAGCAGCCGGAGAGAGGGGGCTGACTATGGCTACACCTTC CASSRREGADYGYTF
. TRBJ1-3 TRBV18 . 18 TGTGCCAGCTCTCCAGCCCGGGGGGGGCAATTCTCTGGAAACACCATATATTTT CASSPARGGQFSGNTIYF
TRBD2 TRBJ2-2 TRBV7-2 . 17 TGTGCCAGCACCTGGAACCGAGGGTTAGCGGGGACCGGGGAGCTGTTTTTT CASTWNRGLAGTGELFF
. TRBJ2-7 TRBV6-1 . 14 TGTGCCAGCACCCCCTGGGTTGGGGGACTCGAGCAGTACTTC CASTPWVGGLEQYF
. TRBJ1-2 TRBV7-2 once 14 TGTGCCAGCAGCGAATACGGGGGGGCGTCCGGCTACACCTTC CASSEYGGASGYTF
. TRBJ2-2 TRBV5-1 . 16 TGCGCCAGCAGCTTGGTTAGGACTTCGAACACCGGGGAGCTGTTTTTT CASSLVRTSNTGELFF
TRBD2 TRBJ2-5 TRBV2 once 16 TGTGCCAGCAGTGAAGGGGCGGGAGATATCCAAGAGACCCAGTACTTC CASSEGAGDIQETQYF
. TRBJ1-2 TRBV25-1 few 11 TGTGCCAGCAGTGCGGGGGATGGCTACACCTTC CASSAGDGYTF
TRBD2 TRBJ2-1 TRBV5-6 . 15 TGTGCCAGCAGCTTTGGCGGGAGCTCCTACAATGAGCAGTTCTTC CASSFGGSSYNEQFF
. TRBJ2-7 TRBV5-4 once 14 TGTGCCAGCAGCTACGGGACTGCTTACTACGAGCAGTACTTC CASSYGTAYYEQYF
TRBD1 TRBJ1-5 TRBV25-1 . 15 TGTGCCAGCAGTCCCGGGACAGGGAGCAATCAGCCCCAGCATTTT CASSPGTGSNQPQHF
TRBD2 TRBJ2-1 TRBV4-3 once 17 TGCGCCAGCAGCCAAGATCGGGGCGGGAGTGAGTACAATGAGCAGTTCTTC CASSQDRGGSEYNEQFF
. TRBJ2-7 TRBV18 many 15 TGTGCCAGCTCATGGGGCCCGGACGGATCCTACGAGCAGTACTTC CASSWGPDGSYEQYF
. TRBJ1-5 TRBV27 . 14 TGTGCCAGCAGTTTAGCAGGGGGCAATCAGCCCCAGCATTTT CASSLAGGNQPQHF
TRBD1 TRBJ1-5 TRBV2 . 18 TGTGCCAGCAGTGATGAGGGGGGACAGCGCTATAGCAATCAGCCCCAGCATTTT CASSDEGGQRYSNQPQHF
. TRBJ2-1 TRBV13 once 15 TGTGCCAGCAGCTTAGACAGCGGCTCCTACAATGAGCAGTTCTTC CASSLDSGSYNEQFF
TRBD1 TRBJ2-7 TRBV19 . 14 TGTGCCAGTCAGCGGGGACAGGGTACCTACGAGCAGTACTTC CASQRGQGTYEQYF
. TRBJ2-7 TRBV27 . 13 TGTGCCAGCAGTTTAACCTCTAGCTACGAGCAGTACTTC CASSLTSSYEQYF
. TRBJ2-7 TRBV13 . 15 TGTGCCAGCAGCTTCGGGGTTCGGAGCTCCTACGAGCAGTACTTC CASSFGVRSSYEQYF
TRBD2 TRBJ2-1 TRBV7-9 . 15 TGTGCCAGCAGCGGTAGCGGGACCTCCTACAATGAGCAGTTCTTC CASSGSGTSYNEQFF
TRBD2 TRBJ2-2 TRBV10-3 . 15 TGTGCCATCAGTGAGGAAGGCGGGAGGGCCGGGGAGCTGTTTTTT CAISEEGGRAGELFF
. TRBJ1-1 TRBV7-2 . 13 TGTGCCAGCAGTCCTAGTGGCGCCCGGGGGGCTTTCTTT CASSPSGARGAFF
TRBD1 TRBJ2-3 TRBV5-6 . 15 TGTGCCAGCAGCCGGGACAGGGGGGCCACAGATACGCAGTATTTT CASSRDRGATDTQYF
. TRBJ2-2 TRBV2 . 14 TGTGCCAGCACCGGGTCCACGAACACCGGGGAGCTGTTTTTT CASTGSTNTGELFF
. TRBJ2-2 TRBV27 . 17 TGTGCCAGCAGTTTAGGGGCACTCAGCGCGAACACCGGGGAGCTGTTTTTT CASSLGALSANTGELFF
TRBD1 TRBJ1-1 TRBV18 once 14 TGTGCCAGCTCAGGGACAGCCCTGAACACTGAAGCTTTCTTT CASSGTALNTEAFF
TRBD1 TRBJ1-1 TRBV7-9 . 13 TGTGCCAGCAGCTACAGGGGGAACACTGAAGCTTTCTTT CASSYRGNTEAFF
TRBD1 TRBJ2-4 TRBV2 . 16 TGTGCCAGCAGTGAGGGCCCAGGGGGCGCCGGGAGCATTCAGTACTTC CASSEGPGGAGSIQYF
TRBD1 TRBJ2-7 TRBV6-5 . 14 TGTGCCAGCAGTCAACCGGGATCCAGGGGGGAGCAGTACTTC CASSQPGSRGEQYF
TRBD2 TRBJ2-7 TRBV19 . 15 TGTGCCAGTCGCCAGGCCAGCGGGAGATCCTACGAGCAGTACTTC CASRQASGRSYEQYF
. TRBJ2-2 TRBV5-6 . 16 TGTGCCAGCAGCCACCCGGGAGCCCCGAACACCGGGGAGCTGTTTTTT CASSHPGAPNTGELFF
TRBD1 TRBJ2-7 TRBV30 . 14 TGTGCCTGGGCGCCCGGGACAGCGACCTACGAGCAGTACTTC CAWAPGTATYEQYF
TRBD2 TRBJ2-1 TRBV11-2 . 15 TGTGCCAGCAGCTTTGAGCGGGGGGCCTACAATGAGCAGTTCTTC CASSFERGAYNEQFF
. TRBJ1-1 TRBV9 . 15 TGTGCCAGCAGCGTAGATCCGGGGATGAACACTGAAGCTTTCTTT CASSVDPGMNTEAFF
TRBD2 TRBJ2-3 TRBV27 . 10 TGTGGCACCGGGGGGGATACGCAGTATTTT CGTGGDTQYF